Below are 26 T cell receptor beta chains sequenced from a single sample in a study of Ad26.COV2.S vaccination and SARS-CoV-2 variants. The method was immunoSEQ multiplex PCR; TCRdb's version includes in-frame clones alone and lacks a portion of them. The sample lists roughly 380,000 clones, approximately 81% occurring once. As to treatment: around 19 received Ad26.COV2.S at low or high dose, single or two shots; about 5 received placebo; per-sample allocation not given. At day 63 after the first vaccine or placebo injection, samples were drawn. The material was peripheral blood, obtained in a trial of Ad26.COV2.S vaccine versus placebo. These TCRs come from a person between 18 and 60 years old who received the Ad26.COV2.S COVID-19 vaccine or a placebo.

The V call is TRBV4-3, the J call TRBJ2-7; no clear D. Trimming took 2 bases from V and 0 from J, leaving 11 bases between them. This CDR3 contains 15 residues. Germline values: CDR1 LGHNA, CDR2 YSLEER. Here the CDR3 DNA reads TGCGCCAGCAGCCAATCAAGACAAATCTCCTACGAGCAGTACTTC. Translation: CASSQSRQISYEQYF.

This chain joins TRBV7-2 and TRBJ1-5; D unresolved. V was clipped by 5 bases and J by 0 bases, with 14 bases between them. The CDR3 sequence is 16 residues long. CDR1 is SGHTA, CDR2 FQGNSA, per germline. The CDR3 protein is CASSLVAGYSNQPQHF. CDR3 bases: TGTGCCAGCAGCCTCGTAGCGGGTTATAGCAATCAGCCCCAGCATTTT. Variable domain in full (rest from reference TRBV7-2 and TRBJ1-5): GAGVSQSPSNKVTEKGKDVELRCDPISGHTALYWYRQSLGQGLEFLIYFQGNSAPDKSGLPSDRFSAERTGGSVSTLTIQRTQQEDSAVYLCASSLVAGYSNQPQHFGDGTRLSIL.

The chain has TRBV6-5 and TRBJ2-7; D unresolved. The V end lost 0 bases, the J end lost 3 bases, and 9 bases lay between the germline ends. Germline CDR1 is MNHEY and CDR2 is SVGAGI. The CDR3 is made up of 14 amino acids. CDR3 sequence reads: CASSYSVELYEQYF. In nucleotides, the CDR3 is TGTGCCAGCAGTTACTCTGTGGAACTCTACGAGCAGTACTTC.

The table lists this clone with a count of one. V is TRBV5-5 and J is TRBJ1-2; D unresolved. The ends were cut back, 1 base at V and 8 bases at J, with 9 bases in the middle. From germline, CDR1 is SGHKS and CDR2 YYEKEE (reference sequence). This CDR3 region has 12 residues. CDR3 sequence reads: CASSLTPGGYTF. The CDR3 DNA sequence: TGTGCCAGCAGCTTGACCCCTGGCGGCTACACCTTC.

The V call is TRBV7-2, the J call TRBJ2-1, with TRBD2 as a possible D gene (6 bases). V was shortened by 10 bases and J by 3 bases, with 16 bases between the two germline ends. The CDR3 spans 14 residues. Germline V gene data show CDR1 as SGHTA and CDR2 as FQGNSA. Written as DNA, the CDR3 is TGTGCCACCAACCCGATGGAGGGCTACAATGAGCAGTTCTTC. It translates to CATNPMEGYNEQFF.

This chain joins TRBV3-1 (or the pseudogene TRBV3-2) and TRBJ2-7; 7 bases align to TRBD1. The CDR3 is 15 amino acids. The ends lost 2 bases at V and 6 bases at J; junction bases unmatched: 10. In germline, CDR1 is LGHDT, CDR2 YNNKEL (reference sequence). CDR3 loop: CASSQPRTGPSEQYF. The CDR3 coding sequence is TGTGCCAGCAGCCAACCGCGGACAGGACCCTCCGAGCAGTACTTC.

This chain joins TRBV5-1 and TRBJ2-5; 9 positions agree with TRBD1. Germline V gives CDR1 SGHRS, CDR2 YFSETQ. This CDR3 has 16 amino acids. The V and J ends lost 4 bases and 1 base, in that order; junction bases with no gene match: 8. CDR3 sequence reads: CASSPGDREAQETQYF. CDR3 nucleotide sequence: TGCGCCAGCAGCCCGGGGGACAGGGAAGCCCAAGAGACCCAGTACTTC.

The chain couples TRBV18 to TRBJ1-1, with D tentatively TRBD1 (5 bases). This CDR3 region has 14 residues. Germline assignment: CDR1 KGHSH and CDR2 LQKENI. Trimming pared 3 bases from V and 4 bases from J, leaving 12 bases between. The CDR3 loop reads CASSPGLWGTEAFF. CDR3 DNA sequence: TGTGCCAGCTCACCGGGACTATGGGGCACTGAAGCTTTCTTT.

The V gene is TRBV21-1, the J gene TRBJ2-7; the DNA was not compared with TRBD2, the D call given in the table. TRBV21-1 is designated a pseudogene. The length of the CDR3 is 16 residues. CDR3 sequence (DNA): TGTGCCAGCAGCAGCAGACGACCGGAGGGAAACTACGAGCAGTACTTC. This sequence encodes CASSSRRPEGNYEQYF.

The CDR3 DNA follows: TGTGCCACCAGTGATCTCGGACTAGCGGGAGTACAAGAGACCCAGTACTTC. It translates to CATSDLGLAGVQETQYF. The chain couples TRBV24-1 to TRBJ2-5, with 13 bases aligning to TRBD2. J gave up 2 bases and V 3 bases, and 5 bases lay outside the gene matches. Germline V lookup: CDR1 KGHDR, CDR2 SFDVKD. This CDR3 comprises 17 residues.

This chain connects TRBV11-2 to TRBJ2-7; no clear D gene. Trimming removed 2 bases at V and 3 bases at J, with 5 bases between. There are 12 residues in the CDR3. Germline V gene lookup returns CDR1 SGHAT and CDR2 FQNNGV. The chain's CDR3 is CASSLNGYEQYF. CDR3 DNA sequence: TGTGCCAGCAGCTTAAACGGCTACGAGCAGTACTTC. The entire variable domain, with the rest obtained from reference TRBV11-2 and TRBJ2-7, is as follows: EAGVAQSPRYKIIEKRQSVAFWCNPISGHATLYWYQQILGQGPKLLIQFQNNGVVDDSQLPKDRFSAERLKGVDSTLKIQPAKLEDSAVYLCASSLNGYEQYFGPGTRLTVT.

V gene TRBV6-2 or TRBV6-3 combines with J gene TRBJ1-6; 7 bases line up with TRBD1. The germline V gene encodes CDR1 MNHEY and CDR2 SVGEGT. The CDR3 totals 14 residues. V was pared by 6 bases and J by 3 bases, with 2 bases of the junction left unmatched. The CDR3 DNA sequence: TGTGCCAGCAGCCAGGGGGTCTATAATTCACCCCTCCACTTT. Its translation is CASSQGVYNSPLHF.

The V and J genes are TRBV4-1 and TRBJ2-1; D is possibly TRBD1 (6 bases). This CDR3 is built from 15 residues. The germline CDR1 and CDR2 sequences are MGHRA and YSYEKL. With 1 base removed from V and 3 bases from J, the gap between germline ends came to 10 bases. The CDR3 reads CASSQVIQGYNEQFF. CDR3 sequence (DNA): TGCGCCAGCAGCCAAGTTATACAGGGCTACAATGAGCAGTTCTTC.

The V and J genes are TRBV2 and TRBJ2-7; 7 nucleotides agree with TRBD1. The germline V gene has CDR1 SNHLY and CDR2 FYNNEI. The ends lost 4 bases at V and 4 bases at J; junction bases unmatched: 10. This CDR3 region has 15 residues. In nucleotides, the CDR3 is TGTGCCAGCAGTGGTGAGGGGGCAAGGTCTTACGAGCAGTACTTC. Translating it yields CASSGEGARSYEQYF.

This chain uses TRBV3-1 (or the pseudogene TRBV3-2) with TRBJ2-7; D remains ambiguous. CDR3 size: 14 residues. Germline V lookup: CDR1 LGHDT, CDR2 YNNKEL (reference sequence). V lost 5 bases, J lost 6 bases, and 17 bases lay in between. Written as DNA, the CDR3 is TGTGCCAGCAGCGTAAAGTCCAGGTTCTCCGAGCAGTACTTC. Its translation is CASSVKSRFSEQYF.

This clone was recorded a few times. The rearrangement links TRBV19 to TRBJ1-1, with D possibly being TRBD1 (6 bases). V lost 6 bases and J lost 6, with 20 bases in between. The CDR3 is 15 residues long. The germline V gene has CDR1 LNHDA and CDR2 SQIVND (reference sequence). The CDR3 region has the DNA TGTGCCAGTAGCCACGGACAGACTTGGGAAGCTGAAGCTTTCTTT. Protein product: CASSHGQTWEAEAFF.

This clone has just one count. V and J are TRBV15 and TRBJ1-1; D call uncertain. The CDR3 runs to 11 residues. Trimming removed 6 bases from V and 6 bases from J, with 8 bases in between. Germline CDR1 is LNHNV and CDR2 is YYDKDF (reference sequence). Written as DNA, the CDR3 is TGTGCCACCAGGAGCAACGCTGAAGCTTTCTTT. This encodes CATRSNAEAFF.

This chain connects TRBV28 to TRBJ2-5, with D tentatively TRBD1 (6 bases). V lost 6 bases, J lost 1 base, and 9 bases lay in between. CDR3 length: 13 amino acids. The germline CDR1 and CDR2 sequences are MDHEN and SYDVKM. The CDR3 DNA follows: TGTGCCAGCAGCCCGACAGGCCAAGAGACCCAGTACTTC. Translating gives CASSPTGQETQYF.

This sequence joins TRBV7-8 and TRBJ2-1; 7 nucleotides match TRBD1. Looked up from germline, CDR1 is SGHVS and CDR2 is FQNEAQ. The ends lost 1 base at V and 3 bases at J; junction bases unmatched: 12. The CDR3 sequence is 18 residues long. CDR3 in DNA: TGTGCCAGCAGCTTAGAGGGGGCCATCAGGGGTCGCTACAATGAGCAGTTCTTC. As protein: CASSLEGAIRGRYNEQFF.

The V gene is TRBV27, the J gene TRBJ1-2; TRBD1 matches 7 bases. CDR3 length: 14 residues. Germline loops: CDR1 MNHEY, CDR2 SMNVEV (reference sequence). V gave up 10 bases and J gave up 4 bases; unmatched junction bases: 12. The CDR3, as DNA: TGTGCCAACTCCACAGGGGTAGGGATCTATGGCTACACCTTC. Its protein is CANSTGVGIYGYTF.

The chain recombines TRBV24-1 with TRBJ2-3, with D perhaps matching TRBD2 (5 bases). Germline V lookup: CDR1 KGHDR, CDR2 SFDVKD. Between the trimmed V and J ends, which lost 8 bases and 1 base, there was a span of 9 bases. The CDR3 has 13 amino acids. The CDR3 sequence: CATNRGGTDTQYF. The CDR3, as DNA: TGTGCCACCAATCGGGGAGGCACAGATACGCAGTATTTT.

The V and J genes are TRBV19 and TRBJ1-5; the D is unclear. CDR3 size: 12 residues. V was clipped by 7 bases and J by 2 bases, with 6 bases between them. Looked up from germline, CDR1 is LNHDA and CDR2 is SQIVND (reference sequence). In DNA form, the CDR3 reads TGTGCCAGTAAAGAGGGCAATCAGCCCCAGCATTTT. It translates to CASKEGNQPQHF.

The V gene is TRBV7-9, the J gene TRBJ2-1; no clear D. The CDR3 runs to 12 residues. Germline V gene lookup returns CDR1 SEHNR and CDR2 FQNEAQ (reference sequence). Trimming took 2 bases from V and 12 from J, leaving 11 bases between them. CDR3 bases: TGTGCCAGCAGCTTAATGACGTTGGGGCAGTTCTTC. Amino acid sequence: CASSLMTLGQFF.

The chain recombines TRBV9 with TRBJ1-2; D might be TRBD1 (5 bases). V gave up 2 bases and J gave up 5 bases, with 22 bases separating them. The CDR3 totals 17 residues. The germline V gene has CDR1 SGDLS and CDR2 YYNGEE. CDR3 sequence reads: CASSVSTGTADLYGYTF. In nucleotides, the CDR3 is TGTGCCAGCAGCGTTTCTACCGGGACTGCAGACCTATATGGCTACACCTTC.

This sequence joins TRBV7-2 and TRBJ2-1; D remains ambiguous. This CDR3 contains 14 residues. Germline V gene lookup returns CDR1 SGHTA and CDR2 FQGNSA. Trimming took off 4 bases at V and 12 bases at J, with 19 bases between the two ends. The CDR3 nucleotides read TGTGCCAGCAGCTCACTCCAAGTCGAGCGCAGGCAGTTCTTC. This encodes CASSSLQVERRQFF. The variable domain in full, with the rest retrieved from reference TRBV7-2 and TRBJ2-1, is GAGVSQSPSNKVTEKGKDVELRCDPISGHTALYWYRQSLGQGLEFLIYFQGNSAPDKSGLPSDRFSAERTGGSVSTLTIQRTQQEDSAVYLCASSSLQVERRQFFGPGTRLTVL.

The chain links TRBV5-4 to TRBJ2-5; 8 positions match TRBD2. Germline lookup yields CDR1 SGHNT and CDR2 YYREEE (reference sequence). V dropped 0 bases and J dropped 2; count of bases not matched to a gene: 0. The CDR3 totals 14 residues. The CDR3 bases are TGTGCCAGCAGCTTGGCTAGCGGGCAAGAGACCCAGTACTTC. It encodes CASSLASGQETQYF.